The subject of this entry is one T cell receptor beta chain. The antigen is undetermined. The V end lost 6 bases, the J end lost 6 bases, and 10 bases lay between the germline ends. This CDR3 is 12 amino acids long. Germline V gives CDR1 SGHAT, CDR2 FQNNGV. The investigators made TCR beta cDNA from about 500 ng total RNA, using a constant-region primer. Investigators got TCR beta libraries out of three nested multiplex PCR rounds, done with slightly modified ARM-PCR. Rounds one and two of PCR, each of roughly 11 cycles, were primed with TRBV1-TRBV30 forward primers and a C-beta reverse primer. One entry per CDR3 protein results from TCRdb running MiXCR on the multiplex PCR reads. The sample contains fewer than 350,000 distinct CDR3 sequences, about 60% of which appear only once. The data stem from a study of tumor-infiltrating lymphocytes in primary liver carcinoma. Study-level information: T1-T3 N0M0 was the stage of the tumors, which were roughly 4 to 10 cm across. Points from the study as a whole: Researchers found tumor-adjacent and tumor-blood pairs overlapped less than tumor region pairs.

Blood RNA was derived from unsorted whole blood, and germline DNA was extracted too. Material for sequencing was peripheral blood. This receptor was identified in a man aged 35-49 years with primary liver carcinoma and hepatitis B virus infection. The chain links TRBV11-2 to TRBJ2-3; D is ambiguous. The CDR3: CASSIDRDTQYF. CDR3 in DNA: TGTGCCAGCAGTATAGATAGGGATACGCAGTATTTT.